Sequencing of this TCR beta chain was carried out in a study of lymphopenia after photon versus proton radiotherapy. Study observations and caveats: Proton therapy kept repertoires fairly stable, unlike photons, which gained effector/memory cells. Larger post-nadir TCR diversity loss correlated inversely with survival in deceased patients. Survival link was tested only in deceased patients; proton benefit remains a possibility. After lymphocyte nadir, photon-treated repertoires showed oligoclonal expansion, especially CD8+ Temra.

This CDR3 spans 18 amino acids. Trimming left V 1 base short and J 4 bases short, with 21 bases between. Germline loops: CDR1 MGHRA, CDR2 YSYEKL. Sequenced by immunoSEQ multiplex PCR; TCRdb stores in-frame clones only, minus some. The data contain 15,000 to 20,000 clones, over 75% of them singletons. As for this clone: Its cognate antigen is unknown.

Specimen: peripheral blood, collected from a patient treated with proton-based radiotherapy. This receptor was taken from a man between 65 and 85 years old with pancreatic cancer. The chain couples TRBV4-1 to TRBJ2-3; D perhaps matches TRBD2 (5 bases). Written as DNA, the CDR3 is TGCGCCAGCAGCCAAGGCCACGGAATGGGAGTCGGGGCAGATACGCAGTATTTT. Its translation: CASSQGHGMGVGADTQYF.